This note documents a single T cell receptor (beta chain) sequence. Its antigen is not identified. Different DNA sequences within this sample yield the same CDR3. Sample treatment: oral pan-JAK inhibitor, 5-10 mg twice daily. The data are from a study of CD8+ T cells in alopecia areata. Study-wide findings and caveats: With patients, TCR sharing proved less clear than in mice, a difference possibly related to HLA. With just one nonresponder, it is still uncertain whether baseline CD8+ expansion relates to response.

This CDR3 has 14 amino acids. Germline loops: CDR1 KGHSH, CDR2 LQKENI. Trimming cost V 1 base and J 3 bases, with 8 bases left between them. RNA extraction was followed by reverse transcription into cDNA, which acted as the sequencing template. Some clones are missing from TCRdb's copy, which holds only in-frame ones; the method was immunoSEQ multiplex PCR. The table records about 110,000 clones, under 60% of them present only once. The receptor comes from a human donor with alopecia areata. This rearrangement joins TRBV18 to TRBJ2-3; perhaps TRBD1 as D (5 bases). Material: CD8+ T cells sorted from blood, obtained at week 24, from a patient treated with tofacitinib. The chain's CDR3 is CASSPRQGTDTQYF. The CDR3 nucleotides read TGTGCCAGCTCACCACGGCAGGGAACAGATACGCAGTATTTT.